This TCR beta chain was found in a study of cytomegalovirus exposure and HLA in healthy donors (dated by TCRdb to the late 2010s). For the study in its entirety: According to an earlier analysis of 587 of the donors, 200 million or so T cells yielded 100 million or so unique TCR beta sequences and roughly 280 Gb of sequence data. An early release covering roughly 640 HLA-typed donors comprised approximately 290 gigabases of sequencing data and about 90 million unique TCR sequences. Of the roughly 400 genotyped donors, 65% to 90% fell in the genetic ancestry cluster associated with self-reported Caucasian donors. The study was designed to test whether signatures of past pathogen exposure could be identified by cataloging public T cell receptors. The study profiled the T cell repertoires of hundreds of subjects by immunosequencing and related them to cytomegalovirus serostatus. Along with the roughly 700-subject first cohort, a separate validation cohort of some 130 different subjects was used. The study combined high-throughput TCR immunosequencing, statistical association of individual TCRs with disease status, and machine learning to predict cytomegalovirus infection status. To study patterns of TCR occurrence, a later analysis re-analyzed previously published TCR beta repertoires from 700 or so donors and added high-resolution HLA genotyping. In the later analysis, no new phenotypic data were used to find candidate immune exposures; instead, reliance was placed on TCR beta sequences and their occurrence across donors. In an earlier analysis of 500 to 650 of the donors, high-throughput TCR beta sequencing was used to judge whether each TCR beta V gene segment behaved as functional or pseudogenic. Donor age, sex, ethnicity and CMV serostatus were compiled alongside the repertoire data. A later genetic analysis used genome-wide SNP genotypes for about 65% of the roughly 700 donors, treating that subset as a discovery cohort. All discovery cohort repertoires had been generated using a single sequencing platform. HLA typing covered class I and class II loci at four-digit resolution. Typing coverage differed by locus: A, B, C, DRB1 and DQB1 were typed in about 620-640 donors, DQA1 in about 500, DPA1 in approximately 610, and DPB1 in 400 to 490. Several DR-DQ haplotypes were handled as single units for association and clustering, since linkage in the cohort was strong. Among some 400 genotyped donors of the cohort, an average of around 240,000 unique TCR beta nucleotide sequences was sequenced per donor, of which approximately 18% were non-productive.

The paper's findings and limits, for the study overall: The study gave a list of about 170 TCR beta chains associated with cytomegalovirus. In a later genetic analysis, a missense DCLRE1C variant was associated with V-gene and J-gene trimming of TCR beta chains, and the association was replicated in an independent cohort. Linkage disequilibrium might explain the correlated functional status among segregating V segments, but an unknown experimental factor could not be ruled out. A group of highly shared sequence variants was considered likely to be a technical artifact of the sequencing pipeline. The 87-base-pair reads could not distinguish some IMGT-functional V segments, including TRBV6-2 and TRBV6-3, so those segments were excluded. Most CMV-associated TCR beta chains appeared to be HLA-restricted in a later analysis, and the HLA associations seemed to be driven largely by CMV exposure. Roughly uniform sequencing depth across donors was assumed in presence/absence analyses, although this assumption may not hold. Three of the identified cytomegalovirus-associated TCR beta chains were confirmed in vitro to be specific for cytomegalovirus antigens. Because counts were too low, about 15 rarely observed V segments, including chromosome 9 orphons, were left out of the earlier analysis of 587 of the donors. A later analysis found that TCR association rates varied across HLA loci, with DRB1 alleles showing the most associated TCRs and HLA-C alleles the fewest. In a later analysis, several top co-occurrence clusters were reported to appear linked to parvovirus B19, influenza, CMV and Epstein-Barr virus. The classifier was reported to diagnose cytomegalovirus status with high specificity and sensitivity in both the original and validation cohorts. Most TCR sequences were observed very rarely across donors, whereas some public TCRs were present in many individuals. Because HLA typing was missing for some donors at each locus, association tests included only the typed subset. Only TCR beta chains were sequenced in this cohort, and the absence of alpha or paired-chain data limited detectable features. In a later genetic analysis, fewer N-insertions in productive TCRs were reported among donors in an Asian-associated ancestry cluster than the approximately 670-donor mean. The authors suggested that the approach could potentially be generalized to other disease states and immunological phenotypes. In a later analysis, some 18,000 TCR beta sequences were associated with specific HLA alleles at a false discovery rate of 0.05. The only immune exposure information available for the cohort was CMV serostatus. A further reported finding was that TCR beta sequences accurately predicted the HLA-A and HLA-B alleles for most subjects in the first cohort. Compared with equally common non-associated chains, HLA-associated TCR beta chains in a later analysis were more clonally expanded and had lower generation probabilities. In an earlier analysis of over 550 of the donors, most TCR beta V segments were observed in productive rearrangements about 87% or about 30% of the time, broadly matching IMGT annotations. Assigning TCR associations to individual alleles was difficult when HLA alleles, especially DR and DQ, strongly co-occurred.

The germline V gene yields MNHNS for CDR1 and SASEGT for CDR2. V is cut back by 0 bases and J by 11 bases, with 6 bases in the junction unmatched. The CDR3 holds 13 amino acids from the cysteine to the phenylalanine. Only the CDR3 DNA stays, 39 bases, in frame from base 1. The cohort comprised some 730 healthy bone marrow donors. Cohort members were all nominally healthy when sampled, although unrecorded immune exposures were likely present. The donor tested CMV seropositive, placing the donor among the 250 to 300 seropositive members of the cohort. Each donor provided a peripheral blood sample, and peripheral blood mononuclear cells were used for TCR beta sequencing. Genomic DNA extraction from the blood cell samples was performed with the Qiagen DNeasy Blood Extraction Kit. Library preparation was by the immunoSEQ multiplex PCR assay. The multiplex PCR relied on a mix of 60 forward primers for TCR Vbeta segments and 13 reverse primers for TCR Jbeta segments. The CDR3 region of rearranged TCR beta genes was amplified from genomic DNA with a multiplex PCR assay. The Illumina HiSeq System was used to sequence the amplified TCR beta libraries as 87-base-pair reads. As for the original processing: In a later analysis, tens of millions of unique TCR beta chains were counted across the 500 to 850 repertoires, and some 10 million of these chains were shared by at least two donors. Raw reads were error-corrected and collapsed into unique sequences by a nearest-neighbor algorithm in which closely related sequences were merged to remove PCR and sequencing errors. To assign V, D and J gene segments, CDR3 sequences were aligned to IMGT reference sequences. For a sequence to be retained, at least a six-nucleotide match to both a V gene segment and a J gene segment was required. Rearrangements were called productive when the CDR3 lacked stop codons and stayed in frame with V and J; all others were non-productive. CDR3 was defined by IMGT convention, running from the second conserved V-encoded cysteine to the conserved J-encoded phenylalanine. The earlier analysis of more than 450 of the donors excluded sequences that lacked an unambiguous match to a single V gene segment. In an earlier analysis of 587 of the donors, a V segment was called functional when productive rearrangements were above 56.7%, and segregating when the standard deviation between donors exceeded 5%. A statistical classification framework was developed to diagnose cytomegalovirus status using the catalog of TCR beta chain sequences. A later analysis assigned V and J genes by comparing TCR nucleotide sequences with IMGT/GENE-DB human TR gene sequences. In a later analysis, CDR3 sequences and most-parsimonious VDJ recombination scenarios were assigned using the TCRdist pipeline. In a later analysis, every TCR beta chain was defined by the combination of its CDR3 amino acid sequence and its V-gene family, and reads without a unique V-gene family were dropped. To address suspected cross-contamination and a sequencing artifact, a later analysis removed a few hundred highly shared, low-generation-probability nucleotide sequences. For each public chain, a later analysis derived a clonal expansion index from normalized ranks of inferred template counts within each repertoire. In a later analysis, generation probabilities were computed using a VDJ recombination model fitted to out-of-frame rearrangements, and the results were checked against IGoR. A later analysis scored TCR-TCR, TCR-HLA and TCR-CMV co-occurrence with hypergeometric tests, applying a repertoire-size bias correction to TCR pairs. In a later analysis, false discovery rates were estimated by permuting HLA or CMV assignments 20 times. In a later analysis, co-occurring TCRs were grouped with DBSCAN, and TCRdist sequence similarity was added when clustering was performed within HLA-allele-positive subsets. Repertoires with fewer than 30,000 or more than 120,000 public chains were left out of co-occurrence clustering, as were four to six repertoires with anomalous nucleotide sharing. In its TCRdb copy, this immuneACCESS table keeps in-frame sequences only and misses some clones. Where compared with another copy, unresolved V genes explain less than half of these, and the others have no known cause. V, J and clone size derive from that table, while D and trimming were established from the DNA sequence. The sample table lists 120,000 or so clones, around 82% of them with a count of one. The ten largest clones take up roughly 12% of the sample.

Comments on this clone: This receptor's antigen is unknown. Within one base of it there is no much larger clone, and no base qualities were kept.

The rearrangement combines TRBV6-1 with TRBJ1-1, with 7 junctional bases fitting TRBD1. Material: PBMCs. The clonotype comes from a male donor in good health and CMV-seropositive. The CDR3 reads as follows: CASSEARGPSAFF. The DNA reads TGTGCCAGCAGTGAAGCGAGGGGGCCTAGCGCTTTCTTT.